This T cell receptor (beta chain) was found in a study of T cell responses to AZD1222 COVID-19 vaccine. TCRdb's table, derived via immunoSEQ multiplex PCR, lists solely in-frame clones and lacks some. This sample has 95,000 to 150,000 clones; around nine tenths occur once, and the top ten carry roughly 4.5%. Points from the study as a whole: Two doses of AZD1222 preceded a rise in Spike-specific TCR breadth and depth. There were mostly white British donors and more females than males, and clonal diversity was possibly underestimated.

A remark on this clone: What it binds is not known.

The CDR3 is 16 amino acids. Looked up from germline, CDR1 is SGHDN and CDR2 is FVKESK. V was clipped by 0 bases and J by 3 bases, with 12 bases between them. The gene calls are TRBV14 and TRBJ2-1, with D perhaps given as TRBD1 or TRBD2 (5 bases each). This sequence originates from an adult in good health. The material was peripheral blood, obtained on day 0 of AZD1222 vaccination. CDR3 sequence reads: CASSQESGDDYNEQFF. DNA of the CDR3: TGTGCCAGCAGCCAAGAGAGTGGGGACGACTACAATGAGCAGTTCTTC.